Listed below are T cell receptor beta chains from one sample, sequenced in a study of shared clonotypes between healthy human individuals. Profiled with immunoSEQ multiplex PCR; TCRdb holds only in-frame clones, not every one. The sample carries approximately 2.1 million clones, just over 90% recorded once. The sample taken for sequencing was naive CD4+ T cells from PBMCs. The receptors were gathered from a young man in good health. Some clones in this sample may be carry-over from other donors' samples. Each CDR3 is given with its conserved first and last residue. A D gene is named only where the DNA matches it firmly. Some rows have no size entry. The others give once, few or many, or a class for an expanded clone.

>TRBJ2-7|-|TRBD1|TRBV11-2
CASSLSNRDSGTYEQYF
TGTGCCAGCAGCCTAAGCAACCGGGACAGCGGAACCTACGAGCAGTACTTC
>TRBJ2-7|-|-|TRBV9
CASSPRGGDLYEQYF
TGTGCCAGCAGCCCACGAGGGGGGGACCTCTACGAGCAGTACTTC
>TRBJ2-7|-|-|TRBV9
CASSIGQAHYEQYF
TGTGCCAGCAGCATCGGACAAGCTCACTACGAGCAGTACTTC
>TRBJ1-2|-|-|TRBV6-5
CASSYSREGGYTF
TGTGCCAGCAGTTACTCCCGGGAGGGTGGCTACACCTTC
>TRBJ2-5|-|-|TRBV15
CATSRGGGETQYF
TGTGCCACCAGCAGAGGAGGGGGAGAGACCCAGTACTTC
>TRBJ2-5|-|-|TRBV7-2
CASTPLAELETQYF
TGTGCCAGCACCCCCTTGGCAGAACTGGAGACCCAGTACTTC
>TRBJ1-2|-|TRBD1|TRBV28
CASSFRDRPPTNYGYTF
TGTGCCAGCAGTTTCCGGGACAGGCCTCCGACTAACTATGGCTACACCTTC
>TRBJ1-1|-|-|TRBV30
CAWTGGQGYTEAFF
TGTGCCTGGACGGGGGGGCAGGGCTACACTGAAGCTTTCTTT
>TRBJ2-5|once|-|TRBV6-5
CASSYSGETQYF
TGTGCCAGCAGTTACTCCGGAGAGACCCAGTACTTC
>TRBJ2-1|-|-|TRBV5-4
CASSLAGGIYNEQFF
TGTGCCAGCAGCTTGGCTGGGGGAATCTACAATGAGCAGTTCTTC
>TRBJ1-5|-|-|TRBV20-1
CSARGNQPQHF
TGCAGTGCTAGGGGCAATCAGCCCCAGCATTTT
>TRBJ2-1|-|-|TRBV6-5
CASSQGSSYNEQFF
TGTGCCAGCAGTCAGGGGAGCTCCTACAATGAGCAGTTCTTC
>TRBJ1-1|-|-|TRBV4-1
CASSQVGATSNTEAFF
TGCGCCAGCAGCCAAGTGGGGGCCACCTCGAACACTGAAGCTTTCTTT
>TRBJ1-2|-|-|TRBV21-1
CASSKGGLYGYTF
TGTGCCAGCAGCAAAGGAGGATTATATGGCTACACCTTC
>TRBJ1-5|-|-|TRBV30
CAWSQGILQPQHF
TGTGCCTGGAGTCAGGGGATCCTACAGCCCCAGCATTTT
>TRBJ2-1|-|-|TRBV2
CASNQEYNEQFF
TGTGCCAGCAATCAGGAGTACAATGAGCAGTTCTTC
>TRBJ2-3|-|-|TRBV5-4
CASSLQGLTSTDTQYF
TGTGCCAGCAGCCTGCAGGGGCTAACTAGCACAGATACGCAGTATTTT
>TRBJ1-2|-|-|TRBV5-4
CASSFERGTPLTF
TGTGCCAGCAGCTTTGAACGGGGGACTCCGCTCACCTTC
>TRBJ1-5|-|-|TRBV10-1
CASSERGGRQPQHF
TGCGCCAGCAGTGAACGGGGAGGGAGGCAGCCCCAGCATTTT
>TRBJ1-2|-|-|TRBV5-8
CASRRNPGGGGYGYTF
TGTGCCAGCAGACGTAATCCTGGGGGAGGAGGCTATGGCTACACCTTC
>TRBJ1-6|once|TRBD1|TRBV6-5
CATTDRGNREAPLHF
TGTGCCACGACGGACAGGGGGAACCGGGAGGCACCCCTCCACTTT
>TRBJ2-5|-|-|TRBV7-3
CASSLFGGQETQYF
TGTGCCAGCAGCTTATTCGGCGGACAAGAGACCCAGTACTTC
>TRBJ2-7|-|TRBD1|TRBV7-2
CASSFRGGTGDYEQYF
TGTGCCAGCAGCTTCAGGGGAGGGACAGGGGACTACGAGCAGTACTTC
>TRBJ2-3|-|TRBD1|TRBV7-9
CASSWTGTDTQYF
TGTGCCAGCAGCTGGACAGGGACAGATACGCAGTATTTT
>TRBJ1-2|-|-|TRBV4-2
CASSQEVRRANYGYTF
TGTGCCAGCAGCCAAGAAGTCCGGAGAGCTAACTATGGCTACACCTTC
>TRBJ1-5|-|TRBD1|TRBV28
CASRSPGRQGGEGNQPQHF
TGTGCCAGTAGGAGCCCTGGACGACAGGGGGGCGAGGGCAATCAGCCCCAGCATTTT
>TRBJ2-5|-|TRBD1|TRBV7-9
CASSLGQGEETQYF
TGTGCCAGCAGCTTGGGACAGGGTGAGGAGACCCAGTACTTC
>TRBJ2-1|-|-|TRBV9
CASSPTVGSYNEQFF
TGTGCCAGCAGCCCGACAGTAGGCTCCTACAATGAGCAGTTCTTC
>TRBJ2-3|-|TRBD2|TRBV5-1
CASRWQGLAATDTQYF
TGCGCCAGCAGATGGCAAGGACTAGCGGCCACAGATACGCAGTATTTT
>TRBJ1-2|-|-|TRBV28
CASRRGGAVHYGYTF
TGTGCCAGCAGGAGAGGAGGGGCGGTCCACTATGGCTACACCTTC
>TRBJ2-7|-|TRBD2|TRBV29-1
CSVPSGSSPREQYF
TGCAGCGTGCCAAGCGGGAGTTCGCCTAGAGAGCAGTACTTC
>TRBJ1-2|-|-|TRBV27
CASSPASTANYGYTF
TGTGCCAGCAGTCCCGCCAGTACTGCTAACTATGGCTACACCTTC
>TRBJ2-5|-|TRBD1|TRBV7-2
CASSLAGTGETQYF
TGTGCCAGCAGCTTAGCGGGGACAGGAGAGACCCAGTACTTC
>TRBJ2-3|-|-|TRBV25-1
CASSDWSGGTDTQYF
TGTGCCAGCAGTGATTGGTCTGGCGGCACAGATACGCAGTATTTT
>TRBJ1-5|-|-|TRBV19
CASSTRQDSNQPQHF
TGTGCCAGTAGTACCCGACAGGACAGCAATCAGCCCCAGCATTTT
>TRBJ2-2|-|TRBD1|TRBV5-1
CASSLDRGSTGELFF
TGCGCCAGCAGCTTGGACAGGGGAAGCACCGGGGAGCTGTTTTTT
>TRBJ1-3|-|-|TRBV5-4
CASSSYRDGKNTIYF
TGTGCCAGCAGCTCGTACCGGGACGGGAAAAACACCATATATTTT
>TRBJ2-3|-|TRBD2|TRBV7-2
CASSLGTSGSGDTQYF
TGTGCCAGCAGCTTAGGGACTAGCGGGAGCGGGGATACGCAGTATTTT
>TRBJ1-1|-|-|TRBV11-2
CASSLGKGSRGTEAFF
TGTGCCAGCAGCTTAGGGAAGGGGTCAAGAGGCACTGAAGCTTTCTTT
>TRBJ1-1|-|-|TRBV28
CASSFAGSMNTEAFF
TGTGCCAGCAGTTTCGCAGGTTCAATGAACACTGAAGCTTTCTTT
>TRBJ1-3|-|-|TRBV5-5
CASSLEEVSGNTIYF
TGTGCCAGCAGCTTGGAGGAGGTCTCGGGAAACACCATATATTTT
>TRBJ2-5|-|TRBD1|TRBV5-4
CASSLHGGTGETQYF
TGTGCCAGCAGCCTACACGGGGGGACAGGGGAGACCCAGTACTTC
>TRBJ2-5|once|-|TRBV5-1
CASSLEWGRETQYF
TGCGCCAGCAGCTTGGAGTGGGGGAGAGAGACCCAGTACTTC
>TRBJ2-5|-|TRBD2|TRBV9
CASSVVGLAGGLETQYF
TGTGCCAGCAGCGTAGTCGGTCTAGCGGGAGGGTTGGAGACCCAGTACTTC
>TRBJ1-1|once|-|TRBV19
CASSNRAAEAFF
TGTGCCAGTAGTAACAGGGCTGCTGAAGCTTTCTTT
>TRBJ2-7|-|-|TRBV7-9
CASSYYLYEQYF
TGTGCCAGCAGCTACTACCTCTACGAGCAGTACTTC
>TRBJ1-4|-|-|TRBV7-8
CASSFDRHEKLFF
TGTGCCAGCAGCTTTGACAGGCATGAAAAACTGTTTTTT
>TRBJ1-1|-|-|TRBV18
CASTPGEGTEAFF
TGTGCCAGCACTCCCGGGGAAGGCACTGAAGCTTTCTTT
>TRBJ2-7|-|-|TRBV5-4
CASSSAGPGEQYF
TGTGCCAGCAGCTCAGCGGGTCCCGGCGAGCAGTACTTC